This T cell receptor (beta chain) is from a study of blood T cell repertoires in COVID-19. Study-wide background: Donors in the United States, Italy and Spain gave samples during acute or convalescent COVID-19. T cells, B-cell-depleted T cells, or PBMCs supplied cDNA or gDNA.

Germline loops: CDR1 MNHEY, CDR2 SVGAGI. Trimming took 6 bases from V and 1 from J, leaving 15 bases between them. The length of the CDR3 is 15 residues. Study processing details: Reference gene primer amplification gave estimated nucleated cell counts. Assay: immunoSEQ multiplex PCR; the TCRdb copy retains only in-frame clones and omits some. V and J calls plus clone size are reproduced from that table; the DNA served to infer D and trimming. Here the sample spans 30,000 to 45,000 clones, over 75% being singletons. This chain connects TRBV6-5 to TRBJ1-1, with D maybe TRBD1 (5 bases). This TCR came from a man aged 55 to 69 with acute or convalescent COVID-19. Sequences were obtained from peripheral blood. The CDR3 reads CASRRGGTENTEAFF. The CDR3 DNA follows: TGTGCCAGCAGGCGGGGAGGGACGGAGAACACTGAAGCTTTCTTT.